One TCR beta chain is described in this entry. Sequencing was performed with immunoSEQ multiplex PCR; in TCRdb, only in-frame clones are kept and a portion is missing. Among 3,000 to 3,500 clones listed, more than 75% were seen once. The treatment denotes: preoperative locoregional IRX-2 cytokine immunotherapy. The source of the sample is a study of preoperative IRX-2 immunotherapy in early breast cancer. Per germline, CDR1 LNHNV and CDR2 YYDKDF (reference sequence). V shed 0 bases and J shed 4 bases, with 15 bases lying between them. This CDR3 spans 17 amino acids. The sample was tumor tissue, taken after IRX-2 immunotherapy. The clonotype comes from a human donor with breast cancer. The chain has TRBV15 and TRBJ2-2; possibly TRBD2 for D (6 bases). The chain's CDR3 is CATSRDPGVILTGELFF. DNA for the CDR3: TGTGCCACCAGCAGAGATCCGGGAGTTATTCTCACCGGGGAGCTGTTTTTT.